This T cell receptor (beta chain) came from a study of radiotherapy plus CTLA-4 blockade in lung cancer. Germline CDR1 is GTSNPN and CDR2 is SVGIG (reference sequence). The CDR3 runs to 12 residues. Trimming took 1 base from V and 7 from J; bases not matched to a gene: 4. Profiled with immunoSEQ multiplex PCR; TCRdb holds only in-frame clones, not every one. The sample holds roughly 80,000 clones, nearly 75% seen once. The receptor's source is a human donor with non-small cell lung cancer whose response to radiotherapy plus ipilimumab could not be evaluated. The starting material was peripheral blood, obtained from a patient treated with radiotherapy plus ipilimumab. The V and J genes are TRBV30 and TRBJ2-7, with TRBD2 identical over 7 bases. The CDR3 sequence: CAWSGGAGEQYF. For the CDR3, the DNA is TGTGCCTGGAGTGGGGGAGCGGGAGAGCAGTACTTC.